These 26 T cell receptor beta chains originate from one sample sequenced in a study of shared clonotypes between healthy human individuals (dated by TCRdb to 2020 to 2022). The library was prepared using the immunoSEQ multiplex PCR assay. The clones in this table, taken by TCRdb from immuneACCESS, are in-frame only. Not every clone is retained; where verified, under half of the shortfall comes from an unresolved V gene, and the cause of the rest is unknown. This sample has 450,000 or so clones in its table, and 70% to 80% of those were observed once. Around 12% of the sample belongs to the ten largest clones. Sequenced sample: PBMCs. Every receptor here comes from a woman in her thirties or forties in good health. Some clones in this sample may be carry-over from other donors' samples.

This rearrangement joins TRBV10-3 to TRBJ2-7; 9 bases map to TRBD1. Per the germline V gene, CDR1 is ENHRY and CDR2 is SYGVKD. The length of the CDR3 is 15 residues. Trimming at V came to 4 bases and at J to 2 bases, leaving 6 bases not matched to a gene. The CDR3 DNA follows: TGTGCCATCAGTGGGGGACAGGGATTTACCTACGAGCAGTACTTC. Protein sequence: CAISGGQGFTYEQYF.

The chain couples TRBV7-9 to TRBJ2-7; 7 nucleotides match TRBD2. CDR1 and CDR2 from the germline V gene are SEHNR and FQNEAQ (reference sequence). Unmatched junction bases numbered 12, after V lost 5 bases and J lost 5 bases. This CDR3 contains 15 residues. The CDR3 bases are TGTGCCAGCAGCCAGCGCGGCGGGAGTTTCAACGAGCAGTACTTC. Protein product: CASSQRGGSFNEQYF.

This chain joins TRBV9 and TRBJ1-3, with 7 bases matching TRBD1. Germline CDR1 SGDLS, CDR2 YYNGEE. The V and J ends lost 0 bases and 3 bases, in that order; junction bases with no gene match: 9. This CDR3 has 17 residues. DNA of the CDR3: TGTGCCAGCAGCGTAGGGGCGGGACAGACTCTTGGAAACACCATATATTTT. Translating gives CASSVGAGQTLGNTIYF. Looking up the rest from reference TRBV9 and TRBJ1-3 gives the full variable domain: DSGVTQTPKHLITATGQRVTLRCSPRSGDLSVYWYQQSLDQGLQFLIQYYNGEERAKGNILERFSAQQFPDLHSELNLSSLELGDSALYFCASSVGAGQTLGNTIYFGEGSWLTVV.

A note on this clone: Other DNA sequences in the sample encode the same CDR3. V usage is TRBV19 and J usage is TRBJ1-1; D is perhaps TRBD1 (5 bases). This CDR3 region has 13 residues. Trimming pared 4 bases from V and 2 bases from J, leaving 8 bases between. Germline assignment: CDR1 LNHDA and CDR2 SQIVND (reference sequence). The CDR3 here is CASSTTGNTEAFF. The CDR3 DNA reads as TGTGCCAGTAGTACCACAGGTAACACTGAAGCTTTCTTT.

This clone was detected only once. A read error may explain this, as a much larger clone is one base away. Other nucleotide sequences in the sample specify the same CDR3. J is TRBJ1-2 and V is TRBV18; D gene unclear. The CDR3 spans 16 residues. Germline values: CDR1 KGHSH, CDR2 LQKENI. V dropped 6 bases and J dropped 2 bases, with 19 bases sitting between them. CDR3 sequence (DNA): TGTGCCAGCTCCGAGTCAAGGGCGACCCCCAACTATGGCTACACCTTC. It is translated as CASSESRATPNYGYTF.

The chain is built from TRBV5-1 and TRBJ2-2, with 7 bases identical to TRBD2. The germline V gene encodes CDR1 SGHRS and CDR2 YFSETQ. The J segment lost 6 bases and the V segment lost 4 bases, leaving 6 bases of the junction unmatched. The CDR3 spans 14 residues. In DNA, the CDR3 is TGCGCCAGCAGCCCAGGACTAGTCGCCGGGGAGCTGTTTTTT. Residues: CASSPGLVAGELFF. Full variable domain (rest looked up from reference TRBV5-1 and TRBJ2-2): KAGVTQTPRYLIKTRGQQVTLSCSPISGHRSVSWYQQTPGQGLQFLFEYFSETQRNKGNFPGRFSGRQFSNSRSEMNVSTLELGDSALYLCASSPGLVAGELFFGEGSRLTVL.

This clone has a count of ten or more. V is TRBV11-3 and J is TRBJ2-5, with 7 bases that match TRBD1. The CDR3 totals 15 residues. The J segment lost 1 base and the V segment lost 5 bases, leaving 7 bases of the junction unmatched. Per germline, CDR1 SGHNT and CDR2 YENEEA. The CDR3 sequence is CASSRRTGSQETQYF. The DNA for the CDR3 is TGTGCCAGCAGCCGTCGGACAGGAAGCCAAGAGACCCAGTACTTC.

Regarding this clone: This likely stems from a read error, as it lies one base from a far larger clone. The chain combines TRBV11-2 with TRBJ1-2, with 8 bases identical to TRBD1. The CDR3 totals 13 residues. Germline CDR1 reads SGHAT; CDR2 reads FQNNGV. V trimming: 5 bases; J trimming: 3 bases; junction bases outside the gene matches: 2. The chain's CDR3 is CASSPTGDYGYTF. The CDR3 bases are TGTGCCAGCAGCCCGACAGGGGACTATGGCTACACCTTC. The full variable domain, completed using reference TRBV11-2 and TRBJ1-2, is EAGVAQSPRYKIIEKRQSVAFWCNPISGHATLYWYQQILGQGPKLLIQFQNNGVVDDSQLPKDRFSAERLKGVDSTLKIQPAKLEDSAVYLCASSPTGDYGYTFGSGTRLTVV.

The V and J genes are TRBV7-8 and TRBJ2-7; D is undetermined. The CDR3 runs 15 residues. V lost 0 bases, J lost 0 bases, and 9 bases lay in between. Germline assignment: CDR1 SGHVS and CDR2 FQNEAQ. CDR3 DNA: TGTGCCAGCAGCTTAGCTATCGACCCCTCCTACGAGCAGTACTTC. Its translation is CASSLAIDPSYEQYF.

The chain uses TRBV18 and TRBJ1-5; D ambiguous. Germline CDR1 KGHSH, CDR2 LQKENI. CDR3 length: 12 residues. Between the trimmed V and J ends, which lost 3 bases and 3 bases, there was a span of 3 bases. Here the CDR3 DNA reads TGTGCCAGCTCACCCTCCAATCAGCCCCAGCATTTT. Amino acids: CASSPSNQPQHF.

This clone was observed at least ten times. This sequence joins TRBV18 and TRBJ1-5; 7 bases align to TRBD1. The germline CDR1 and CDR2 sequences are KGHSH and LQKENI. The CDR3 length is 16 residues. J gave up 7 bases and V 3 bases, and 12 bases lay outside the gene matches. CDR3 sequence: CASSPGERQGEQPQHF. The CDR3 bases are TGTGCCAGCTCACCGGGGGAAAGGCAGGGGGAACAGCCCCAGCATTTT.

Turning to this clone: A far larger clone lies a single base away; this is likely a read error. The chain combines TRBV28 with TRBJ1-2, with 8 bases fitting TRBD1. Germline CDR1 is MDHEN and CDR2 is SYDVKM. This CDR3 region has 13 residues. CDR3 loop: CASSRTGPGGHTF. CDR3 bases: TGTGCCAGCAGTCGGACAGGGCCAGGTGGCCACACCTTC.

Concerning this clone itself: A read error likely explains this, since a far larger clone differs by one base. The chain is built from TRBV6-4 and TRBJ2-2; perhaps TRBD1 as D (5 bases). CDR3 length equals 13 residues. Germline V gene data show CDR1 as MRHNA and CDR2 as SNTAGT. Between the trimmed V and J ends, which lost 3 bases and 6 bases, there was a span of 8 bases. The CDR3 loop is CASSEGDAGELFF. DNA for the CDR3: TGTGCCAGCAGTGAAGGGGATGCCGGGGAGCTGTTTTTT.

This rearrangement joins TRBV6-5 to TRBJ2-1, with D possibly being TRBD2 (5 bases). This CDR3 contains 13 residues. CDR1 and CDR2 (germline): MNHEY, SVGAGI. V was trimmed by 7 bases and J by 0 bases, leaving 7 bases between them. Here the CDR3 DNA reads TGTGCCAGCACTAGCAACTCCTACAATGAGCAGTTCTTC. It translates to CASTSNSYNEQFF.

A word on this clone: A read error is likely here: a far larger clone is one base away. Here the CDR3 DNA reads TGTGCCAGCAGCCTAGTAGGCGGGGGACAGGCTAGCAATCAGCCCCAGCATTTT. This codes for CASSLVGGGQASNQPQHF. The chain is built from TRBV7-9 and TRBJ1-5; 8 positions agree with TRBD1. Unmatched junction bases numbered 12, after V lost 5 bases and J lost 0 bases. CDR1 is SEHNR, CDR2 FQNEAQ, per germline (reference sequence). The CDR3 is made up of 18 amino acids.

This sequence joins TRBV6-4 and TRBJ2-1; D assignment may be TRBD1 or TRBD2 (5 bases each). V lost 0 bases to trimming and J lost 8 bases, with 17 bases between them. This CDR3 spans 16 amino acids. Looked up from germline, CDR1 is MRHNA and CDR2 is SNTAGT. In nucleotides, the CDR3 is TGTGCCAGCAGTGACTCAATGGGACGCGCCCGTCATGAGCAGTTCTTC. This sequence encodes CASSDSMGRARHEQFF.

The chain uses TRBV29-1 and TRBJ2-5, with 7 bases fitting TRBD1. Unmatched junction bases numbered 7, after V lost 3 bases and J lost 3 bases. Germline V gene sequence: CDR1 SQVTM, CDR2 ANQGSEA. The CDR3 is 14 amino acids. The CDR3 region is CSVDRGQGEETQYF. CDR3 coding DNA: TGCAGCGTTGATCGTGGGCAGGGGGAAGAGACCCAGTACTTC.

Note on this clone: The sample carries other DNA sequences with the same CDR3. CDR3 coding DNA: TGTGCCAGCTCCCGCACTAGCACAGATACGCAGTATTTT. Translation gives CASSRTSTDTQYF. V and J are TRBV18 and TRBJ2-3; D uncertain. Trimming left V 6 bases short and J 0 bases short, with 7 bases between. The CDR3 is 13 amino acids. Germline loops: CDR1 KGHSH, CDR2 LQKENI.

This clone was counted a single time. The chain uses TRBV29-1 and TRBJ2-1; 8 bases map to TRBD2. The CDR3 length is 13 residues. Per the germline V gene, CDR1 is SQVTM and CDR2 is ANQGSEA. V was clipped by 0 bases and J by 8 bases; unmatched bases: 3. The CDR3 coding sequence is TGCAGCGTTGAAGAAGCGGGAGCAGATGAGCAGTTCTTC. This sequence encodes CSVEEAGADEQFF.

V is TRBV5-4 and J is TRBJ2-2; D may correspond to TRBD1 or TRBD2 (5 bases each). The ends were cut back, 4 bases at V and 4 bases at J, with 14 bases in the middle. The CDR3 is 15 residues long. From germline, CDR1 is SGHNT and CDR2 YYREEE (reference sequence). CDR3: CASSPGRGSTGELFF. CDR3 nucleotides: TGTGCCAGCAGCCCGGGACGAGGGAGCACCGGGGAGCTGTTTTTT. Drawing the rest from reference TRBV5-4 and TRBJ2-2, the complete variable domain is ETGVTQSPTHLIKTRGQQVTLRCSSQSGHNTVSWYQQALGQGPQFIFQYYREEENGRGNFPPRFSGLQFPNYSSELNVNALELDDSALYLCASSPGRGSTGELFFGEGSRLTVL.

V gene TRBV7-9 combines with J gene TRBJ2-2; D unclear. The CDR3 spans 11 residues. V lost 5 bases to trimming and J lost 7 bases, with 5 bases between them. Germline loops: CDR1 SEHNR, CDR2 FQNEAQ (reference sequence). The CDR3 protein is CASSLRGELFF. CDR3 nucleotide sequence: TGTGCCAGCAGCCTGCGCGGGGAGCTGTTTTTT.

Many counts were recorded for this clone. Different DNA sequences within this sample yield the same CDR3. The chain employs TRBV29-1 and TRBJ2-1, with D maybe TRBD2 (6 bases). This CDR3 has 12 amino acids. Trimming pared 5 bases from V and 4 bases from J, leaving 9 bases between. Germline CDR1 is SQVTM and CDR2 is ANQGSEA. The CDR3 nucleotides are TGCAGCGTTTCTAGCGATTACAATGAGCAGTTCTTC. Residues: CSVSSDYNEQFF.

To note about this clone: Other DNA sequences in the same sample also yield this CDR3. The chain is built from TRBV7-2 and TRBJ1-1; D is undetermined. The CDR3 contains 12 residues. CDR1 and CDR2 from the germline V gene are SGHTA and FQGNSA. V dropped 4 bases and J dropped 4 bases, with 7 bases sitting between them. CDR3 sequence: CASSSPGTEAFF. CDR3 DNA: TGTGCCAGCAGCTCCCCGGGCACTGAAGCTTTCTTT.

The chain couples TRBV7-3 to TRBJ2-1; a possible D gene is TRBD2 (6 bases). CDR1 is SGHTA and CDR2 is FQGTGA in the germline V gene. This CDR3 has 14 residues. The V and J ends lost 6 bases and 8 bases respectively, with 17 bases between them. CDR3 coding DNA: TGTGCCAGCAGTCAAAAAGGGAGGCGCGATGAGCAGTTCTTC. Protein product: CASSQKGRRDEQFF.

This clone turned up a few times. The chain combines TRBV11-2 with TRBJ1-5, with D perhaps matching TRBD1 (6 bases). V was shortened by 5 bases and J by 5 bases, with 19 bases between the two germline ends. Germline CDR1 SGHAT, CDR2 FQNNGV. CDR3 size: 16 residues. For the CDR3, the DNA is TGTGCCAGCAGCCCCGCTTCGGGGGCGGGCGATCAGCCCCAGCATTTT. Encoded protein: CASSPASGAGDQPQHF. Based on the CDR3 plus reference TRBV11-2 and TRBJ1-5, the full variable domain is EAGVAQSPRYKIIEKRQSVAFWCNPISGHATLYWYQQILGQGPKLLIQFQNNGVVDDSQLPKDRFSAERLKGVDSTLKIQPAKLEDSAVYLCASSPASGAGDQPQHFGDGTRLSIL.

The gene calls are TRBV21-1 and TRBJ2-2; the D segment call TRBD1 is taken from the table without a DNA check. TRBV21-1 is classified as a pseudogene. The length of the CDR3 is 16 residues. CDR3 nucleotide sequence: TGTGCCAGCAGCACTCCTCCGGGACACAACACCGGGGAGCTGTTTTTT. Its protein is CASSTPPGHNTGELFF.